The T cell receptor (beta chain) under discussion was sequenced for a study of radiotherapy plus CTLA-4 blockade in lung cancer (dated by TCRdb to 2016 to 2019). Notes on the research overall: Objective responses were observed in approximately 19% of enrolled patients, and disease control was achieved in roughly 30%.

With regard to this clone: Its binding antigen is unknown. Within one base of it there is no much larger clone, and no base qualities were kept.

In this study, focal radiation therapy paired with CTLA-4 blockade (ipilimumab) was tested in patients who had chemo-refractory metastatic non-small-cell lung cancer. Broader findings and caveats from the paper: Early dynamic changes in blood T cell clones, together with increased serum interferon-beta after radiation, were reported as the strongest predictors of response. After treatment with radiotherapy and ipilimumab, TCR clones that originated in tumors expanded in peripheral blood.

Library creation used the immunoSEQ multiplex PCR assay. TCRdb obtained this table from immuneACCESS and retained in-frame rearrangements with V and J assigned. These tables miss some clones; where compared with another copy, unresolved V genes account for less than half of the shortfall, and the remainder is unexplained. The sample contains some 67,000 clones, around 76% of them found a single time. The ten largest make up about 15% of the sample. This TCR was sampled from a human donor with non-small cell lung cancer whose response to radiotherapy plus ipilimumab could not be evaluated. Some clones in this sample may be carry-over from other donors' samples. The input for sequencing was peripheral blood, taken from a patient treated with radiotherapy plus ipilimumab.

The CDR3 is CASRGDRHQPQHF. The nucleotide sequence reads as follows: TGTGCCAGTAGGGGGGACAGACATCAGCCCCAGCATTTT. The rearrangement combines TRBV19 with TRBJ1-5; 7 bases in the middle match TRBD1. The germline V end is reduced by 6 bases and the J end by 5 bases; junction bases left unmatched: 4. The CDR3 covers 13 residues, taking in both the cysteine and the phenylalanine. The read is trimmed to its CDR3 DNA, 39 bases read in frame from base 1. CDR1 and CDR2, looked up from the germline V gene (reference sequence), are LNHDA and SQIVND.